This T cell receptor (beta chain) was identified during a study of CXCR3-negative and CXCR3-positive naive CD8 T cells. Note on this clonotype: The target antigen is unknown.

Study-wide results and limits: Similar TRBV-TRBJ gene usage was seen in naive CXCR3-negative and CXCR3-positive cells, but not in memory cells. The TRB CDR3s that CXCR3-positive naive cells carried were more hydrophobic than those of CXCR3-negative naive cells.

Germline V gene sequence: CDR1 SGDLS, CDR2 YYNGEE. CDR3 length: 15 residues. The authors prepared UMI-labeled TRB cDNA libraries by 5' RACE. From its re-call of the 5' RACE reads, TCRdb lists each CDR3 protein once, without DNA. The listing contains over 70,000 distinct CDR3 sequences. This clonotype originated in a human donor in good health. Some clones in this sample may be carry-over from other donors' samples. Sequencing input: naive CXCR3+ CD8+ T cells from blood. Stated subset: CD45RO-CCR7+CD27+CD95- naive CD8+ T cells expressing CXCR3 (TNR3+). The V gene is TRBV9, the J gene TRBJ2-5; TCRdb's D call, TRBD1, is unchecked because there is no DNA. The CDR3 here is CASSGGTGDRETQYF.